This T cell receptor (beta chain) was documented in a study of Ad26.COV2.S vaccination and SARS-CoV-2 variants. Specified treatment: over 15 received Ad26.COV2.S at low or high dose, single or two shots; 5 received placebo; per-sample allocation not given. Specimens were obtained on day 63 following the first vaccine or placebo injection. TCRdb's table, derived via immunoSEQ multiplex PCR, lists solely in-frame clones and lacks some. Of about 390,000 clones listed, about 85% are singletons. This CDR3 has 14 residues. Trimming took 5 bases from V and 5 from J; bases not matched to a gene: 7. Per the germline V gene, CDR1 is LNHDA and CDR2 is SQIVND (reference sequence).

The J gene is TRBJ1-2, the V gene TRBV19, with 8 bases fitting TRBD1. The source was peripheral blood, collected in a trial of Ad26.COV2.S vaccine versus placebo. The clonotype originates from a person aged 18-65 years who received the Ad26.COV2.S COVID-19 vaccine or a placebo. CDR3 sequence: CASSSRQGRYGYTF. The DNA for the CDR3 is TGTGCCAGTAGTTCTCGACAGGGGCGGTATGGCTACACCTTC. The variable domain in full, completed from reference TRBV19 and TRBJ1-2, reads DGGITQSPKYLFRKEGQNVTLSCEQNLNHDAMYWYRQDPGQGLRLIYYSQIVNDFQKGDIAEGYSVSREKKESFPLTVTSAQKNPTAFYLCASSSRQGRYGYTFGSGTRLTVV.